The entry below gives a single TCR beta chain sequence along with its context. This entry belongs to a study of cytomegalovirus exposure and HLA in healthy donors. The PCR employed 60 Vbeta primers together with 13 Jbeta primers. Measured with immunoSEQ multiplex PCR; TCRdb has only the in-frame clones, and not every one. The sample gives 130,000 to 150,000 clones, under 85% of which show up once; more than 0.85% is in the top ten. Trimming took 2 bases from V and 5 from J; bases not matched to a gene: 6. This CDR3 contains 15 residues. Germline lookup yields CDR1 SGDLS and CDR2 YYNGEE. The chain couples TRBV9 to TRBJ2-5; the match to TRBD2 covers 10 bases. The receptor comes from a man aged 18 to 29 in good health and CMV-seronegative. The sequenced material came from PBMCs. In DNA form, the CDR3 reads TGTGCCAGCAGCGTCCGGACTAGCGGTGTCGAGACCCAGTACTTC. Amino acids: CASSVRTSGVETQYF.